Below, 9 T cell receptor beta chains from the same sample are listed, as sequenced in a study of technical replicates of blood from a few donors (dated by TCRdb to the late 2010s). Library preparation was by the immunoSEQ multiplex PCR assay. The source is immuneACCESS, and TCRdb retained only in-frame sequences with V and J called. Part of the clones is not carried over; for the studies checked, unresolved V genes explain less than half of this, and the remainder is unexplained. This sample holds tens of thousands of clones; 87% were observed only once. The ten largest clones add up to more than 4.5% of the sample. The sequenced sample consisted of PBMCs. These receptor sequences come from a human donor in good health. Some clones in this sample may be carry-over from other donors' samples.

The CDR3 protein is CASSDGASSTDTQYF. Written as DNA, the CDR3 is TGTGCCAGCAGTGACGGGGCGTCCTCCACAGATACGCAGTATTTT. The V call is TRBV6-4, the J call TRBJ2-3; maybe TRBD1 (5 bases). Germline CDR1 reads MRHNA; CDR2 reads SNTAGT. The CDR3 is made up of 15 amino acids. Trimming stripped 2 bases from V and 2 bases from J, with 11 bases between.

This chain uses TRBV4-1 with TRBJ2-2; the match to TRBD1 covers 10 bases. CDR1 is MGHRA, CDR2 YSYEKL, per germline. The CDR3 covers 16 residues. After removal of 3 bases from V and 6 bases from J, the junction contained 7 bases not matched to a gene. The CDR3 sequence: CASSQPGQGPSGELFF. Written as DNA, the CDR3 is TGCGCCAGCAGCCAGCCGGGACAGGGGCCGTCCGGGGAGCTGTTTTTT.

The chain combines TRBV6-7 with TRBJ1-5; D uncertain. TRBV6-7 is noted as an ORF with a role that remains uncertain. Trimming cost V 10 bases and J 7 bases, with 11 bases left between them. The CDR3 is 11 amino acids. The CDR3 is CATNAAQPQHF. The CDR3 DNA sequence: TGTGCCACAAACGCGGCCCAGCCCCAGCATTTT.

This sequence joins TRBV7-9 and TRBJ2-2; the D gene is possibly TRBD2 (7 bases). There are 13 residues in the CDR3. Germline V lookup: CDR1 SEHNR, CDR2 FQNEAQ (reference sequence). Trimming stripped 5 bases from V and 7 bases from J, with 11 bases between. The CDR3 DNA is TGTGCCAGCAGCGGGGGGGCGATCGGGGAGCTGTTTTTT. Translation gives CASSGGAIGELFF.

The rearrangement uses TRBV5-1 and TRBJ2-5; 7 nucleotides align to TRBD2. The V gene's germline CDR1 is SGHRS and CDR2 YFSETQ. This CDR3 comprises 13 residues. The ends lost 4 bases at V and 5 bases at J; junction bases unmatched: 5. The CDR3 bases are TGCGCCAGCAGCCGGACTAGAGAGGAGACCCAGTACTTC. It specifies CASSRTREETQYF.

This chain connects TRBV15 to TRBJ2-5, with D possibly TRBD2 on 7 matching bases. Trimming took off 5 bases at V and 4 bases at J, with 14 bases between the two ends. The length of the CDR3 is 14 residues. Germline assignment: CDR1 LNHNV and CDR2 YYDKDF (reference sequence). CDR3 nucleotide sequence: TGTGCCACCAGCCCGGCGGGGGCCGGAGAGACCCAGTACTTC. It yields the protein CATSPAGAGETQYF.

V and J are TRBV4-1 and TRBJ2-7; the D gene is possibly TRBD1 (5 bases). Germline CDR1 is MGHRA and CDR2 is YSYEKL. The CDR3 runs to 15 residues. V lost 0 bases and J lost 2, with 11 bases in between. CDR3 loop: CASSQEGRATYEQYF. Here the CDR3 DNA reads TGCGCCAGCAGCCAAGAAGGCAGGGCCACCTACGAGCAGTACTTC.

The rearrangement uses TRBV30 and TRBJ2-7, with 7 bases lining up with TRBD1. The CDR3 extends over 11 amino acids. V gave up 3 bases and J gave up 5 bases; unmatched junction bases: 1. Germline assignment: CDR1 GTSNPN and CDR2 SVGIG (reference sequence). CDR3 amino acids: CAWRTGHEQYF. The CDR3 coding sequence is TGTGCCTGGAGGACAGGGCACGAGCAGTACTTC.

This clone has only a few counts. V gene TRBV2 combines with J gene TRBJ1-3; the D gene is possibly TRBD1 (6 bases). The CDR3 runs 14 residues. Per germline, CDR1 SNHLY and CDR2 FYNNEI. Trimming stripped 11 bases from V and 0 bases from J, with 14 bases between. CDR3: CASTGGLSGNTIYF. In DNA form, the CDR3 reads TGTGCCTCAACGGGGGGCCTCTCTGGAAACACCATATATTTT.